A selection of T cell receptor beta chains follows, all from one sample in a study of T cells after yellow fever vaccination. TCRdb used MiXCR to reprocess the 5' RACE reads, holding one entry per CDR3 protein. The repertoire has around 160,000 distinct CDR3 sequences, 6% to 7.5% of them found once; the top ten carry more than 2.5%. The source material was CD4+ T cells sorted from PBMCs, sampled 4 to 6 days after the first yellow fever vaccination. The receptors derive from a man aged 18 to 30 who received the YFV17D yellow fever vaccine. CDR3s include the opening cysteine and the closing phenylalanine or tryptophan. A D gene is named only where the DNA matches it firmly. Expanded clones are given a class, and other clones once, few, many or no size at all.

>once|TRBV7-3|TRBJ2-1|NA
CASRLPPTNSEQFF
TGCGCCAGCAGATTACCCCCGACTAACTCCGAGCAGTTCTTC
>NA|TRBV2|TRBJ2-7|NA
CASSVQGTYEQYF
TGTGCCAGCAGTGTCCAGGGGACCTACGAGCAGTACTTC
>NA|TRBV29-1|TRBJ1-2|TRBD1
CSVGTGVRYTF
TGCAGCGTGGGGACAGGGGTCAGGTACACCTTC
>many|TRBV7-9|TRBJ1-1|NA
CASSPEAEAFF
TGTGCCAGCAGTCCAGAGGCTGAAGCTTTCTTT
>many|TRBV11-3|TRBJ2-2|NA
CASSLGLVLNTGELFF
TGTGCCAGCAGCTTAGGGCTGGTTTTGAACACCGGGGAGCTGTTTTTT
>NA|TRBV19|TRBJ1-2|NA
CATSLGQQSYGYTF
TGTGCCACCTCGCTTGGGCAGCAGAGCTATGGCTACACCTTC
>many|TRBV7-3|TRBJ2-1|TRBD2
CASSSWTSGSQEQFF
TGTGCCAGCAGCTCCTGGACTAGCGGGTCCCAGGAGCAGTTCTTC
>many|TRBV28|TRBJ2-3|TRBD2
CASSWISGLAAHTDTQYF
TGTGCCAGCAGTTGGATCTCGGGACTAGCGGCGCACACAGATACGCAGTATTTT
>many|TRBV7-9|TRBJ2-5|NA
CASSFRVGTQYF
TGTGCCAGCAGCTTCAGGGTAGGGACCCAGTACTTC
>NA|TRBV28|TRBJ2-4|NA
CASSPPLQGSAKNIQYF
TGTGCCAGCAGCCCGCCTCTACAGGGCTCAGCCAAAAACATTCAGTACTTC
>many|TRBV7-2|TRBJ1-6|NA
CASNPGEGHYNSPLHF
TGTGCCAGCAACCCTGGGGAAGGCCACTATAATTCACCCCTCCACTTT
>many|TRBV5-4|TRBJ2-3|NA
CASSLRLGTDTQYF
TGTGCCAGCAGCTTGCGGTTAGGCACAGATACGCAGTATTTT
>few|TRBV5-4|TRBJ2-3|NA
CASHRGTDTQYF
TGTGCCAGCCACAGGGGCACAGATACGCAGTATTTT
>few|TRBV7-2|TRBJ1-5|TRBD1
CASTLRTGGRQPQHF
TGTGCCAGCACCCTCAGGACAGGGGGAAGGCAGCCCCAGCATTTT
>few|TRBV7-2|TRBJ2-2|NA
CASSLTRGNTGELFF
TGTGCCAGCAGCTTGACGCGGGGGAACACCGGGGAGCTGTTTTTT
>NA|TRBV3-1|TRBJ2-5|TRBD2
CASNSGVPETQYF
TGTGCCAGCAATAGCGGGGTCCCGGAGACCCAGTACTTC
>NA|TRBV5-8|TRBJ1-1|NA
CASSLYGDTEAFF
TGTGCCAGCAGCTTGTATGGGGACACTGAAGCTTTCTTT
>many|TRBV7-3|TRBJ2-3|TRBD2
CASSLRLASTDTQYF
TGTGCCAGCAGCCTGCGACTAGCAAGCACAGATACGCAGTATTTT
>many|TRBV25-1|TRBJ1-2|TRBD1
CASSENSPIPPRGLSGYTF
TGTGCCAGCAGTGAAAATTCCCCCATCCCCCCCAGGGGGCTGAGTGGCTACACCTTC
>few|TRBV9|TRBJ2-2|TRBD1
CASSVSGTANTGELFF
TGTGCCAGCAGCGTCTCCGGGACAGCGAACACCGGGGAGCTGTTTTTT
>many|TRBV12-3/TRBV12-4|TRBJ1-4|NA
CASSLRGINEKLFF
TGTGCCAGCAGTTTACGGGGGATTAATGAAAAACTGTTTTTT
>many|TRBV5-6|TRBJ2-1|NA
CASTFGRPAYNEQFF
TGTGCCAGCACCTTTGGGAGGCCTGCCTACAATGAGCAGTTCTTC
>NA|TRBV7-2|TRBJ2-1|NA
CASSQHRGLYNEQFF
TGTGCCAGCAGCCAACACCGGGGGCTGTACAATGAGCAGTTCTTC
>NA|TRBV6-6|TRBJ1-2|NA
CASSHRVYGYTF
TGTGCCAGCTCCCACAGGGTCTATGGCTACACCTTC
>many|TRBV20-1|TRBJ2-7|NA
CSAPKYQGKGPEQYF
TGCAGTGCCCCGAAATATCAAGGAAAGGGCCCCGAGCAGTACTTC
>many|TRBV12-3/TRBV12-4|TRBJ1-2|TRBD1
CASSRQGLGYTF
TGTGCCAGCAGTAGACAGGGTCTGGGCTACACCTTC
>many|TRBV13|TRBJ2-2|TRBD1
CASSDYRGPAPGELFF
TGTGCCAGCAGCGATTACAGGGGGCCCGCCCCCGGGGAGCTGTTTTTT
>many|TRBV11-1|TRBJ2-5|TRBD2
CASSLFPRGGSGETQYF
TGTGCCAGCAGCTTGTTCCCCCGCGGGGGGAGCGGGGAGACCCAGTACTTC
>few|TRBV7-2|TRBJ2-1|TRBD2
CASSTTSDSYNEQFF
TGTGCCAGCAGCACGACTAGCGACTCCTACAATGAGCAGTTCTTC
>many|TRBV2|TRBJ1-2|NA
CASSAPRGQGSYGYTF
TGTGCCAGCAGCGCCCCTCGGGGGCAGGGGAGCTATGGCTACACCTTC
>many|TRBV4-2|TRBJ2-4|TRBD1
CASSQAGTGGAENIQYF
TGTGCCAGCAGCCAGGCTGGGACAGGGGGCGCCGAAAACATTCAGTACTTC
>many|TRBV5-1|TRBJ1-3|NA
CASSLVRRGNTIYF
TGCGCCAGCAGCTTGGTGAGGAGGGGAAACACCATATATTTT
>NA|TRBV6-5|TRBJ2-3|TRBD2
CASSYRITSGGALNTQYF
TGTGCCAGCAGCTACAGAATTACCAGCGGGGGGGCGTTAAATACGCAGTATTTT
>NA|TRBV4-1|TRBJ2-5|TRBD1
CASSRTGTVQENQYF
TGCGCCAGCAGCCGGACCGGGACAGTGCAAGAGAACCAGTACTTC
>few|TRBV12-3/TRBV12-4|TRBJ2-4|NA
CASSLLGGNIQYF
TGTGCCAGCAGTTTACTGGGGGGAAACATTCAGTACTTC